These 17 T cell receptor beta chains share one sample of origin, sequenced in a study of cytomegalovirus exposure and HLA in healthy donors. This PCR relied on a set of 60 Vbeta primers and 13 Jbeta primers. The table came from immunoSEQ multiplex PCR; TCRdb's copy has only in-frame clones and leaves some out. The sample shows 110,000 or so clones, under 80% of them seen only once. The sample comprised PBMCs. The receptors were gathered from a woman in her forties or fifties in good health and CMV-seropositive.

The chain couples TRBV9 to TRBJ2-3; D gene unclear. Germline loops: CDR1 SGDLS, CDR2 YYNGEE. The CDR3 extends over 12 amino acids. With 1 base removed from V and 4 bases from J, the gap between germline ends came to 4 bases. CDR3 sequence: CASSVIADTQYF. In DNA, the CDR3 is TGTGCCAGCAGCGTAATCGCAGATACGCAGTATTTT.

CDR3 region: CASSLHRWGLGEQYF. DNA of the CDR3: TGTGCCAGCAGCCTACACCGCTGGGGGCTGGGCGAGCAGTACTTC. The chain combines TRBV5-6 with TRBJ2-7; the D gene is possibly TRBD1 (6 bases). The CDR3 is 15 residues long. Germline CDR1 and CDR2: SGHDT and YYEEEE. The germline V and J ends were trimmed by 4 bases and 6 bases, with 20 bases remaining between them.

This chain uses TRBV7-2 with TRBJ1-6; D is unresolved. Germline lookup yields CDR1 SGHTA and CDR2 FQGNSA. This CDR3 comprises 12 residues. Trimming cost V 3 bases and J 6 bases, with 3 bases left between them. This CDR3 is CASSFFNSPLHF. The CDR3 DNA sequence: TGTGCCAGCAGCTTCTTTAATTCACCCCTCCACTTT.

This clone was seen only a few times. The chain joins TRBV6-6 to TRBJ1-2; D gene ambiguous. The germline gives CDR1 MNHNY, CDR2 SVGAGI (reference sequence). Trimming stripped 2 bases from V and 8 bases from J, with 15 bases between. The CDR3 consists of 14 residues. The CDR3 region is CASSYEAASGGYTF. The CDR3 DNA is TGTGCCAGCAGTTACGAGGCCGCCAGCGGGGGCTACACCTTC.

The chain is built from TRBV5-4 and TRBJ2-3, with D tentatively TRBD2 (5 bases). Trimming left V 1 base short and J 3 bases short, with 6 bases between. This CDR3 spans 13 amino acids. Germline loops: CDR1 SGHNT, CDR2 YYREEE (reference sequence). CDR3 nucleotides: TGTGCCAGCAGCTTGTCGGGGACAGATACGCAGTATTTT. It translates to CASSLSGTDTQYF.

J is TRBJ1-1 and V is TRBV10-3; TRBD1 aligns across 10 bases. The V segment lost 6 bases and the J segment 9 bases; nucleotides outside the gene matches: 10. The CDR3 consists of 14 residues. Per the germline V gene, CDR1 is ENHRY and CDR2 is SYGVKD. CDR3 coding DNA: TGTGCCATCAGGGATGGGACAGGGGACACCAAAGCTTTCTTT. Translated, it gives CAIRDGTGDTKAFF.

Of note for this clone: Sequence at one end of the junction differs from germline and may be a read error. V usage is TRBV7-9 and J usage is TRBJ2-5; the match to TRBD1 covers 8 bases. CDR1 and CDR2 from the germline V gene are SEHNR and FQNEAQ (reference sequence). The CDR3 covers 16 residues. The CDR3 DNA reads TGTTCCAGCAGCGCCGGACAGGGAGTTAGCCAAGAGACCCAGTACTTC. Amino acids: CSSSAGQGVSQETQYF.

The V and J genes are TRBV7-2 and TRBJ2-1; D call uncertain. V lost 8 bases and J 0 bases, leaving 11 bases between the germline ends. This CDR3 has 14 residues. Germline CDR1 and CDR2: SGHTA and FQGNSA. CDR3 protein: CASGLQSSYNEQFF. CDR3 DNA: TGTGCCAGCGGGCTCCAGAGCTCCTACAATGAGCAGTTCTTC. Full variable domain (remainder filled in from reference TRBV7-2 and TRBJ2-1): GAGVSQSPSNKVTEKGKDVELRCDPISGHTALYWYRQSLGQGLEFLIYFQGNSAPDKSGLPSDRFSAERTGGSVSTLTIQRTQQEDSAVYLCASGLQSSYNEQFFGPGTRLTVL.

The gene calls are TRBV11-2 and TRBJ1-6; TRBD1 matches at 9 bases. This CDR3 is 14 amino acids long. CDR1 and CDR2 from the germline V gene are SGHAT and FQNNGV. Trimming at V came to 3 bases and at J to 11 bases, leaving 5 bases not matched to a gene. This chain's CDR3 is CASSLGTGLTPLHF. The CDR3 region has the DNA TGTGCCAGCAGCTTGGGGACAGGGCTAACACCCCTCCACTTT.

The chain joins TRBV7-3 to TRBJ1-6; the D gene is possibly TRBD1 (5 bases). This CDR3 spans 13 amino acids. Trimming left V 4 bases short and J 7 bases short, with 8 bases between. Germline-derived CDR1 and CDR2 are SGHTA and FQGTGA. CDR3 protein: CASSSDRNSPLHF. As DNA, the CDR3 is TGTGCCAGCAGCTCCGACAGAAATTCACCCCTCCACTTT.

The rearrangement links TRBV10-2 to TRBJ1-4, with 10 bases aligning to TRBD1. This CDR3 has 15 residues. Germline values: CDR1 WSHSY, CDR2 SAAADI. J was trimmed by 10 bases and V by 3 bases; bases with no gene match: 8. The CDR3 sequence is CASSDSGTGDGKLFF. CDR3 DNA: TGCGCCAGCAGTGACTCCGGGACAGGGGATGGAAAACTGTTTTTT.

This clone was counted between two and nine times. The V and J genes are TRBV2 and TRBJ1-5; 8 nucleotides match TRBD1. Losses at the gene ends were 8 bases for V and 2 bases for J; bases not matched to a gene: 5. The CDR3 totals 14 residues. CDR1 and CDR2 from the germline V gene are SNHLY and FYNNEI. This CDR3 reads CASQGALRNQPQHF. Here the CDR3 DNA reads TGTGCCAGCCAGGGGGCTTTACGCAATCAGCCCCAGCATTTT. The complete variable domain, with remaining parts taken from reference TRBV2 and TRBJ1-5, reads EPEVTQTPSHQVTQMGQEVILRCVPISNHLYFYWYRQILGQKVEFLVSFYNNEISEKSEIFDDQFSVERPDGSNFTLKIRSTKLEDSAMYFCASQGALRNQPQHFGDGTRLSIL.

V is TRBV11-2 and J is TRBJ2-5; D remains ambiguous. Per the germline V gene, CDR1 is SGHAT and CDR2 is FQNNGV. The CDR3 is made up of 12 amino acids. The ends were cut back, 5 bases at V and 2 bases at J, with 6 bases in the middle. CDR3 region: CASSPRQETQYF. The CDR3 DNA follows: TGTGCCAGCAGCCCCCGGCAAGAGACCCAGTACTTC.

Written as DNA, the CDR3 is TGTGCCAGCATTTGGGAGCGTGCAGATACGCAGTATTTT. Translated: CASIWERADTQYF. This chain joins TRBV6-1 and TRBJ2-3, with a possible D match to TRBD2 (5 bases). The V gene's germline CDR1 is MNHNS and CDR2 SASEGT. The CDR3 has 13 residues. V was trimmed by 7 bases and J by 4 bases, leaving 12 bases between them.

The CDR3 reads CASSQDPTGSNTDTQYF. The CDR3 coding sequence is TGCGCCAGCAGCCAAGATCCGACAGGGTCCAACACAGATACGCAGTATTTT. The chain couples TRBV4-3 to TRBJ2-3; TRBD1 aligns across 7 bases. V trimming: 0 bases; J trimming: 2 bases; junction bases outside the gene matches: 8. The CDR3 is 17 residues long. Germline CDR1 is LGHNA and CDR2 is YSLEER.

V is TRBV5-4 and J is TRBJ2-3, with 14 bases that match TRBD2. Germline V gives CDR1 SGHNT, CDR2 YYREEE (reference sequence). The CDR3 extends over 15 amino acids. The ends lost 4 bases at V and 4 bases at J; junction bases unmatched: 2. For the CDR3, the DNA is TGTGCCAGCAGCGAGACTAGCGGGAGGGCAGATACGCAGTATTTT. This gives the protein CASSETSGRADTQYF.

The rearrangement joins TRBV6-6 to TRBJ1-5, with 10 nucleotides matching TRBD1. Trimming took 2 bases from V and 4 from J; bases not matched to a gene: 5. The CDR3 loop spans 16 amino acids. Germline CDR1 and CDR2: MNHNY and SVGAGI (reference sequence). CDR3 sequence reads: CASSYPRTGGNQPQHF. CDR3 nucleotide sequence: TGTGCCAGCAGTTACCCCCGGACAGGGGGGAATCAGCCCCAGCATTTT.